Listed here are 7 T cell receptor beta chains from one sample, sequenced in a study of T cell responses to AZD1222 COVID-19 vaccine listed by TCRdb under 2021. Sample time point, as interpreted from the label and publication: baseline before first vaccination. Library prep was done by the immunoSEQ multiplex PCR assay. The clones in this table, taken by TCRdb from immuneACCESS, are in-frame only. Not every clone is retained; where verified, under half of the shortfall comes from an unresolved V gene, and the cause of the rest is unknown. In this sample the table shows 150,000 to 200,000 clones, around 93% of which occur a single time. In total, the top ten clones hold about 2.5% of the sample. Sequenced here: peripheral blood, sampled on day 0 of AZD1222 vaccination. The receptors here all came from an adult in good health.

This chain joins TRBV6-5 and TRBJ2-7; TRBD1 might be the D (6 bases). Germline loops: CDR1 MNHEY, CDR2 SVGAGI. V was clipped by 6 bases and J by 3 bases, with 18 bases between them. The CDR3 extends over 15 amino acids. The CDR3 reads CASSIQTGQIYEQYF. CDR3 sequence (DNA): TGTGCCAGCAGCATCCAGACAGGACAAATCTACGAGCAGTACTTC.

The chain is built from TRBV6-5 and TRBJ1-4; unclear D gene. Germline V gene data show CDR1 as MNHEY and CDR2 as SVGAGI. This CDR3 contains 14 residues. The V end lost 8 bases, the J end lost 7 bases, and 17 bases lay between the germline ends. DNA for the CDR3: TGTGCCAGCGGAAGTGGAGGGCTCGGTGAAAAACTGTTTTTT. It is translated as CASGSGGLGEKLFF.

The chain joins TRBV7-2 to TRBJ2-3; TRBD2 matches 8 bases. This CDR3 contains 15 residues. Germline V lookup: CDR1 SGHTA, CDR2 FQGNSA. Unmatched junction bases numbered 9, after V lost 10 bases and J lost 0 bases. CDR3 loop: CATKTSGASTDTQYF. The CDR3 DNA reads as TGTGCCACCAAAACTAGCGGTGCTAGCACAGATACGCAGTATTTT. The variable domain in full, completed from reference TRBV7-2 and TRBJ2-3, reads GAGVSQSPSNKVTEKGKDVELRCDPISGHTALYWYRQSLGQGLEFLIYFQGNSAPDKSGLPSDRFSAERTGGSVSTLTIQRTQQEDSAVYLCATKTSGASTDTQYFGPGTRLTVL.

The genes are TRBV19 and TRBJ2-7; 9 bases map to TRBD1. The CDR3 length is 13 residues. Trimming removed 6 bases from V and 5 bases from J; junction bases left unmatched: 5. Germline V gene lookup returns CDR1 LNHDA and CDR2 SQIVND (reference sequence). CDR3 protein: CASSLQGAHEQYF. The CDR3 DNA sequence: TGTGCCAGTAGCCTACAGGGGGCCCACGAGCAGTACTTC. The entire variable domain, with the rest obtained from reference TRBV19 and TRBJ2-7, is as follows: DGGITQSPKYLFRKEGQNVTLSCEQNLNHDAMYWYRQDPGQGLRLIYYSQIVNDFQKGDIAEGYSVSREKKESFPLTVTSAQKNPTAFYLCASSLQGAHEQYFGPGTRLTVT.

The rearrangement uses TRBV7-2 and TRBJ2-7; D assignment may be TRBD1 or TRBD2 (6 bases each). The CDR3 loop spans 15 amino acids. Germline CDR1 reads SGHTA; CDR2 reads FQGNSA. Trimming took 5 bases from V and 4 from J, leaving 18 bases between them. The CDR3 DNA reads as TGTGCCAGCAGCAAGACAGGTCCTGGGACTTACGAGCAGTACTTC. The encoded protein is CASSKTGPGTYEQYF.

The J gene is TRBJ1-4, the V gene TRBV4-1, with D unresolved. The germline V gene encodes CDR1 MGHRA and CDR2 YSYEKL. V was shortened by 4 bases and J by 0 bases, with 12 bases between the two germline ends. The CDR3 covers 16 residues. CDR3 amino acids: CASSPPVTTTNEKLFF. In DNA, the CDR3 is TGCGCCAGCAGCCCACCCGTGACAACAACTAATGAAAAACTGTTTTTT.

This chain joins TRBV11-2 and TRBJ1-4; D gene uncertain. The CDR3 runs 14 residues. V dropped 1 base and J dropped 8 bases, with 11 bases sitting between them. Germline lookup yields CDR1 SGHAT and CDR2 FQNNGV. The CDR3 DNA reads as TGTGCCAGCAGCTTAGGAATAGCCGTCGAAAAACTGTTTTTT. Translated, it gives CASSLGIAVEKLFF.